These 2 T cell receptor beta chains came from one sample sequenced in a study of blood T cell repertoires in COVID-19. Libraries were prepared by immunoSEQ multiplex PCR; TCRdb keeps only in-frame clonotypes and omits some of them. Among about 270,000 clones, about nine tenths were seen once, and the ten largest hold 3%. Material for sequencing was PBMCs or T cells enriched from blood (not recorded which). The source of these receptors is a woman aged 50 to 60 who had recovered from COVID-19.

This clone was picked up a small number of times. This chain connects TRBV15 to TRBJ2-5; weak D call: TRBD2 (6 bases). V was clipped by 1 base and J by 4 bases, with 13 bases between them. The CDR3 has 15 amino acids. CDR1 is LNHNV and CDR2 is YYDKDF in the germline V gene (reference sequence). The CDR3 reads CATSRAGVAGETQYF. The DNA for the CDR3 is TGTGCCACCAGCAGAGCGGGAGTGGCAGGAGAGACCCAGTACTTC.

The chain has TRBV3-1 (or the pseudogene TRBV3-2) and TRBJ1-2, with a weak D call TRBD1 (5 bases). The CDR3 runs 13 residues. V lost 0 bases to trimming and J lost 5 bases, with 7 bases between them. CDR1 is LGHDT and CDR2 is YNNKEL in the germline V gene (reference sequence). The CDR3: CASSQDPGYGYTF. CDR3 nucleotides: TGTGCCAGCAGCCAAGATCCAGGGTATGGCTACACCTTC.